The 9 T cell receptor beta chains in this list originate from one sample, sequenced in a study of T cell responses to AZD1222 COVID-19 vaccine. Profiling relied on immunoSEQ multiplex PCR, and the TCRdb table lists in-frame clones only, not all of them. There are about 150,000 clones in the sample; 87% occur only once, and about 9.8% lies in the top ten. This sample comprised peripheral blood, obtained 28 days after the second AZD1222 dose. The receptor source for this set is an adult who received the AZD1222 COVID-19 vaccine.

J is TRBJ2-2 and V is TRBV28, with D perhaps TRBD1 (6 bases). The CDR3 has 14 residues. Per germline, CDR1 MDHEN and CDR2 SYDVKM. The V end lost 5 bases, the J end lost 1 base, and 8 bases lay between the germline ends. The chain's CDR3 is CASSATGNTGELFF. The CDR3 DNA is TGTGCCAGCAGTGCGACAGGGAACACCGGGGAGCTGTTTTTT.

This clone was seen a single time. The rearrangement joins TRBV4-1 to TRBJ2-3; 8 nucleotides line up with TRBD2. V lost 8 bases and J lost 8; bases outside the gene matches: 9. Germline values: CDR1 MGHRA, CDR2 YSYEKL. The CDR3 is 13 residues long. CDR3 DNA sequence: TGCGCCAGCGCGGGACTAGGCGTGGGTACGCAGTATTTT. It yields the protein CASAGLGVGTQYF.

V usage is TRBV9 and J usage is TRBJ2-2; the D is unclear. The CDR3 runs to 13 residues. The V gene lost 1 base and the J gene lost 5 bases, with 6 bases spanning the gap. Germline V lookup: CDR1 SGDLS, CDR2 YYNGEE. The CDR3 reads CASSVTPTGELFF. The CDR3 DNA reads TGTGCCAGCAGCGTAACCCCGACCGGGGAGCTGTTTTTT.

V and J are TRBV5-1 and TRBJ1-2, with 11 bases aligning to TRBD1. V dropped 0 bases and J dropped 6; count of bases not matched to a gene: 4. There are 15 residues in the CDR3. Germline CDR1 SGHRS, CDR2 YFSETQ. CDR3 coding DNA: TGCGCCAGCAGCTTGGGGACAGGGGGCGCAGATGGCTACACCTTC. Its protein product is CASSLGTGGADGYTF.

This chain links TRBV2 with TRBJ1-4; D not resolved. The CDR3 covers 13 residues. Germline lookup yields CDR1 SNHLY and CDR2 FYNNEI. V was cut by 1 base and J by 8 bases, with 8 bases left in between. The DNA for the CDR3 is TGTGCCAGCAGTGAAGTCGGGGAGGAAAAACTGTTTTTT. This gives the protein CASSEVGEEKLFF.

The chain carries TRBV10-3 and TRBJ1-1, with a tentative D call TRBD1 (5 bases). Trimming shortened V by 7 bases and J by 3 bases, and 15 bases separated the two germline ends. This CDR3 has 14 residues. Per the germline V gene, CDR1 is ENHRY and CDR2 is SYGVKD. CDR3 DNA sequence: TGTGCCATCACCCCCGGGGGGGGATACACTGAAGCTTTCTTT. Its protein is CAITPGGGYTEAFF.

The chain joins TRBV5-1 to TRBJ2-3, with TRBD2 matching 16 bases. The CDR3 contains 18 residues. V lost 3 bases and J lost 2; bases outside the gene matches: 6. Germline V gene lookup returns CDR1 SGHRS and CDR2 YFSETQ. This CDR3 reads CASSSGLAGGRHTDTQYF. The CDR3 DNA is TGCGCCAGCAGCTCGGGACTAGCGGGAGGGCGACACACAGATACGCAGTATTTT. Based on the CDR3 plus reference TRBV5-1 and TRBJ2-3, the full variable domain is KAGVTQTPRYLIKTRGQQVTLSCSPISGHRSVSWYQQTPGQGLQFLFEYFSETQRNKGNFPGRFSGRQFSNSRSEMNVSTLELGDSALYLCASSSGLAGGRHTDTQYFGPGTRLTVL.

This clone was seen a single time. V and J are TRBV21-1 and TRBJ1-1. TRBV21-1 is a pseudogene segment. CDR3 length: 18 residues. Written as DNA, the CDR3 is TGTGCCAGGCTCACCTGGCCTGGAGGGGGAGGGAAATATACTGAAGCTTTCTTT. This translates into CARLTWPGGGGKYTEAFF.

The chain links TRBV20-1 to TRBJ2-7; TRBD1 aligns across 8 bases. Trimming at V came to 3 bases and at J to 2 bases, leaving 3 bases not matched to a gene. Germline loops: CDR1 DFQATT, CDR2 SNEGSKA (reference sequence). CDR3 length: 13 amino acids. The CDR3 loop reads CSASSGQAYEQYF. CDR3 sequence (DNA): TGCAGTGCTAGTTCGGGACAGGCCTACGAGCAGTACTTC.